The 12 T cell receptor beta chains presented below share a single source sample, sequenced in a study of spatial heterogeneity in lung cancer. TCRdb used MiXCR to reprocess the 5' RACE reads, holding one entry per CDR3 protein. The sample contains about 6,900 distinct CDR3 sequences, 3% to 4.5% of which appear only once. Time point denoted: sample taken at primary tumor resection. Sequencing of whole RNA from tumor, nontumor lung or frozen PBMC involved no sorting. Sample: normal lung tissue next to the tumor, taken at surgery. The source is a female donor with early-stage non-small cell lung cancer.

Ten or more counts support this clonotype. Little can be read into the size of this beta chain, an off-target read in a library designed for alpha chains. This chain links TRBV5-1 with TRBJ1-4; 7 bases line up with TRBD1. Germline loops: CDR1 SGHRS, CDR2 YFSETQ. The CDR3 length is 15 residues. V shed 3 bases, J shed 6 bases, and the junction held 8 bases outside the gene matches. CDR3 in amino acids: CASSSWTGPDEKLFF. In DNA, the CDR3 is TGCGCCAGCAGCTCTTGGACAGGTCCGGATGAAAAACTGTTTTTT.

Many counts were recorded for this clonotype. This beta chain slipped into a library made for alpha chains as a stray read, so its size is not meaningful. The chain is built from TRBV27 and TRBJ1-2; 11 bases fit TRBD1. Germline assignment: CDR1 MNHEY and CDR2 SMNVEV (reference sequence). CDR3 length: 14 residues. V trimming: 5 bases; J trimming: 3 bases; junction bases outside the gene matches: 2. CDR3 sequence reads: CASSRDRGYYGYTF. As DNA, the CDR3 is TGTGCCAGCAGTCGGGACAGGGGGTACTATGGCTACACCTTC.

This clonotype was counted many times. This beta chain turned up in a library designed for alpha chains; as an off-target read, its abundance says little. The V gene is TRBV29-1, the J gene TRBJ1-2; no clear D gene. V was cut by 4 bases and J by 4 bases, with 4 bases left in between. The CDR3 is 10 amino acids. Germline V gives CDR1 SQVTM, CDR2 ANQGSEA. The CDR3 here is CSVGGYGYTF. The DNA for the CDR3 is TGCAGCGTTGGGGGCTATGGCTACACCTTC.

This clonotype was detected many times. This beta chain is off target for a library built for alpha chains, so its abundance means little. The V gene is TRBV20-1, the J gene TRBJ2-7; D unclear. Germline CDR1 is DFQATT and CDR2 is SNEGSKA (reference sequence). The V and J ends lost 2 bases and 5 bases respectively, with 16 bases between them. The CDR3 totals 14 residues. The CDR3 sequence is CSARPPDLWNEQYF. The CDR3 bases are TGCAGTGCTAGACCCCCGGACCTTTGGAACGAGCAGTACTTC.

This clonotype was seen at least ten times. This beta chain is off target for a library built for alpha chains, so its abundance means little. This chain uses TRBV7-3 with TRBJ2-1; 9 nucleotides match TRBD1. The trim removed 3 bases at V and 6 bases at J, leaving 6 bases unmatched. This CDR3 region has 15 residues. Germline CDR1 reads SGHTA; CDR2 reads FQGTGA. The CDR3 is CASSLKTGGSNEQFF. CDR3 DNA sequence: TGTGCCAGCAGCTTGAAAACAGGGGGCTCCAATGAGCAGTTCTTC.

This clonotype was counted many times. Found in a library prepared for alpha chains, this beta chain is an off-target read, and its abundance has little meaning. The V call is TRBV10-2, the J call TRBJ2-3, with TRBD2 matching 9 bases. J gave up 2 bases and V 6 bases, and 9 bases lay outside the gene matches. Germline CDR1 is WSHSY and CDR2 is SAAADI. CDR3 length: 16 amino acids. CDR3 bases: TGCGCCAGCAGGGTATACGGGACTAGCCCCACAGATACGCAGTATTTT. Its translation: CASRVYGTSPTDTQYF.

This clonotype appeared many times. Being off target in a library aimed at alpha chains, this beta chain has a size of little meaning. The chain combines TRBV11-2 with TRBJ1-2; no clear D gene. V was cut by 1 base and J by 1 base, with 7 bases left in between. The CDR3 covers 14 residues. Germline V gene lookup returns CDR1 SGHAT and CDR2 FQNNGV. This CDR3 is CASSLGDFNYGYTF. In nucleotides, the CDR3 is TGTGCCAGCAGCTTAGGGGATTTTAACTATGGCTACACCTTC.

This clonotype is judged medium-sized. This beta chain represents an off-target read in a library built for alpha chains; its size is of limited meaning. V is TRBV29-1 and J is TRBJ2-3; a weak D match, TRBD2 (5 bases). CDR3 size: 14 residues. Germline V gene lookup returns CDR1 SQVTM and CDR2 ANQGSEA. V lost 4 bases, J lost 2 bases, and 13 bases lay in between. CDR3 DNA: TGCAGCGTTGTTGGGAGCCGGGACACAGATACGCAGTATTTT. Protein sequence: CSVVGSRDTDTQYF.

Points on this clonotype: This beta chain slipped into a library made for alpha chains as a stray read, so its size is not meaningful. The chain uses TRBV6-2 or TRBV6-3 and TRBJ1-2; D unclear. The CDR3 runs 12 residues. Germline V gene lookup returns CDR1 MNHEY and CDR2 SVGEGT. V was shortened by 10 bases and J by 2 bases, with 11 bases between the two germline ends. The CDR3 sequence is CAIGTENYGYTF. The CDR3 nucleotides read TGTGCCATCGGCACCGAAAACTATGGCTACACCTTC.

This clonotype is termed medium-sized. This beta chain is off target for a library built for alpha chains, so its abundance means little. The J gene is TRBJ1-1, the V gene TRBV5-5; D uncertain. The CDR3 is 16 residues long. Trimming shortened V by 5 bases and J by 0 bases, and 17 bases separated the two germline ends. Germline CDR1 is SGHKS and CDR2 is YYEKEE (reference sequence). The CDR3 loop is CASRMWESNLNTEAFF. The CDR3 nucleotides read TGTGCCAGCAGGATGTGGGAGTCCAACTTGAACACTGAAGCTTTCTTT.

This clonotype is classed as medium-sized. The library was designed around alpha chains, so this beta chain is a stray read whose abundance carries little weight. The chain couples TRBV7-2 to TRBJ1-2, with D possibly being TRBD1 (5 bases). The CDR3 runs 12 residues. The germline V and J ends were trimmed by 6 bases and 0 bases, with 5 bases remaining between them. Germline CDR1 SGHTA, CDR2 FQGNSA. The CDR3 reads CASRGPNYGYTF. CDR3 DNA: TGTGCCAGCAGGGGACCTAACTATGGCTACACCTTC.

This clonotype was seen only a few times. Since the library was made to target alpha chains, this beta chain is a stray read and its abundance is not meaningful. The genes are TRBV24-1 and TRBJ2-1; TRBD2 aligns across 16 bases. CDR1 and CDR2 from the germline V gene are KGHDR and SFDVKD. V gave up 7 bases and J gave up 8 bases; unmatched junction bases: 7. This CDR3 region has 16 residues. In nucleotides, the CDR3 is TGTGCCACCAGCGGGACTAGCGGGGGGGCCTGGGATGAGCAGTTCTTC. This codes for CATSGTSGGAWDEQFF.